The present entry profiles one T cell receptor (beta chain) with its context. This entry comes from a study of control samples from healthy donors and cancer patients. Assay used: immunoSEQ multiplex PCR; TCRdb lists only in-frame clones, some missing. The data hold 120,000 to 150,000 clones, with about 91% observed a single time. This CDR3 contains 15 residues. After removal of 4 bases from V and 4 bases from J, the junction contained 7 bases not matched to a gene. Germline-derived CDR1 and CDR2 are SGHNT and YYREEE (reference sequence). This TCR was sampled from a man aged 25 to 40 in good health. The chain uses TRBV5-4 and TRBJ1-4; 7 bases align to TRBD1. Sequenced input: blood. CDR3 bases: TGTGCCAGCAGCCGACTCGACAGGGATAATGAAAAACTGTTTTTT. It yields the protein CASSRLDRDNEKLFF.